The text below deals with one TCR beta chain. No antigen is known for it. The data originate from a study of T cells in Graves' hyperthyroidism and ophthalmopathy. Regarding the study as a whole: Blood shared most expanded thyroid clonotypes above 0.001.

This sample holds PBMCs from about 9.3 ml fresh peripheral blood. Amplified TCR beta CDR3 regions came from RNA transcripts. HTBI primers were employed in a first-round RT-PCR of the TCR CDR3. In TCRdb, the multiplex PCR reads were re-called with MiXCR into one record per CDR3 protein. This table has about 690,000 distinct CDR3 sequences, approximately 15% appearing once. Germline lookup yields CDR1 SEHNR and CDR2 FQNEAQ (reference sequence). V was cut by 5 bases and J by 5 bases, with 9 bases left in between. The CDR3 is 12 residues long. Material for sequencing was blood. The receptor comes from a man between 50 and 59 years old with Graves' hyperthyroidism. The V gene is TRBV7-9, the J gene TRBJ1-2; D not certain. CDR3: CASSPFAYGYTF. CDR3 nucleotide sequence: TGTGCCAGCAGCCCGTTTGCTTATGGCTACACCTTC.